This T cell receptor beta chain was sequenced in a study of CD8+CD57+ T cells in acquired aplastic anemia. The overall study: DNA per sorted CD4+ or CD8+ sample ranged about 0.2 to 30 ug, averaging 3.2 ug. Whole-study findings and limits: Patients had approximately 29 CD8+ CDR3 sequences in common with controls (the shared set). The CD8+ Simpson's diversity of patients and controls was not significantly different.

This clonotype appeared many times. No antigen is known for it. The sequenced patients had an expansion of CD8+CD57+ cells seen by flow cytometry. The CDR3 contains 16 residues. Germline CDR1 and CDR2: MNHEY and SVGAGI. Trimming at V came to 2 bases and at J to 6 bases, leaving 12 bases not matched to a gene. The template for TCR beta VDJ and CDR3 sequence profiling was genomic DNA. TCRdb called the reads again in MiXCR, with one record for every CDR3 protein. The sample gives approximately 300,000 distinct CDR3 sequences, 50% to 65% of which show up once; 1% to 1.5% is in the top ten. This TCR was recovered from a human donor with aplastic anemia. Sequencing input: sorted CD4+, CD8+, or CD8+CD57+ T cells (not recorded which) from PBMCs. The chain combines TRBV6-5 with TRBJ1-2; 7 bases map to TRBD1. The CDR3 DNA reads TGTGCCAGCAGTTACCGGGGACAGCTGCGTGGGGATGGCTACACCTTC. This encodes CASSYRGQLRGDGYTF.